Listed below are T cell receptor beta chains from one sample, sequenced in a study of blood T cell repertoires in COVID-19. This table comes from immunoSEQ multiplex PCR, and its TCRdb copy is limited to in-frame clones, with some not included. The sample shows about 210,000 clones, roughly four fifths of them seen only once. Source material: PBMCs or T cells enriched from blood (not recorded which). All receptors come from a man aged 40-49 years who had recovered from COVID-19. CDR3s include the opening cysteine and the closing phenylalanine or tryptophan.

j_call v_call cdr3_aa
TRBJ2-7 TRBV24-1 CATSNSGLASSYDEQYF
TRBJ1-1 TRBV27 CASSQIRGNTEAFF
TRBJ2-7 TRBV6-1 CASSEEPGESYEQYF
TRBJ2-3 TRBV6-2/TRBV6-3 CASSYGTSGGADTQYF
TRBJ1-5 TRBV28 CASSRTGAPSGQPQHF
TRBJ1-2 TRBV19 CASTGSRPGAAGYTF
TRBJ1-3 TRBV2 CASRETGAGNTIYF
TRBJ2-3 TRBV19 CASSLTPYTQYF
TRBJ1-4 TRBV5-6 CASSVTPGGVEKLFF
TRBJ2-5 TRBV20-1 CSPTGGETQYF